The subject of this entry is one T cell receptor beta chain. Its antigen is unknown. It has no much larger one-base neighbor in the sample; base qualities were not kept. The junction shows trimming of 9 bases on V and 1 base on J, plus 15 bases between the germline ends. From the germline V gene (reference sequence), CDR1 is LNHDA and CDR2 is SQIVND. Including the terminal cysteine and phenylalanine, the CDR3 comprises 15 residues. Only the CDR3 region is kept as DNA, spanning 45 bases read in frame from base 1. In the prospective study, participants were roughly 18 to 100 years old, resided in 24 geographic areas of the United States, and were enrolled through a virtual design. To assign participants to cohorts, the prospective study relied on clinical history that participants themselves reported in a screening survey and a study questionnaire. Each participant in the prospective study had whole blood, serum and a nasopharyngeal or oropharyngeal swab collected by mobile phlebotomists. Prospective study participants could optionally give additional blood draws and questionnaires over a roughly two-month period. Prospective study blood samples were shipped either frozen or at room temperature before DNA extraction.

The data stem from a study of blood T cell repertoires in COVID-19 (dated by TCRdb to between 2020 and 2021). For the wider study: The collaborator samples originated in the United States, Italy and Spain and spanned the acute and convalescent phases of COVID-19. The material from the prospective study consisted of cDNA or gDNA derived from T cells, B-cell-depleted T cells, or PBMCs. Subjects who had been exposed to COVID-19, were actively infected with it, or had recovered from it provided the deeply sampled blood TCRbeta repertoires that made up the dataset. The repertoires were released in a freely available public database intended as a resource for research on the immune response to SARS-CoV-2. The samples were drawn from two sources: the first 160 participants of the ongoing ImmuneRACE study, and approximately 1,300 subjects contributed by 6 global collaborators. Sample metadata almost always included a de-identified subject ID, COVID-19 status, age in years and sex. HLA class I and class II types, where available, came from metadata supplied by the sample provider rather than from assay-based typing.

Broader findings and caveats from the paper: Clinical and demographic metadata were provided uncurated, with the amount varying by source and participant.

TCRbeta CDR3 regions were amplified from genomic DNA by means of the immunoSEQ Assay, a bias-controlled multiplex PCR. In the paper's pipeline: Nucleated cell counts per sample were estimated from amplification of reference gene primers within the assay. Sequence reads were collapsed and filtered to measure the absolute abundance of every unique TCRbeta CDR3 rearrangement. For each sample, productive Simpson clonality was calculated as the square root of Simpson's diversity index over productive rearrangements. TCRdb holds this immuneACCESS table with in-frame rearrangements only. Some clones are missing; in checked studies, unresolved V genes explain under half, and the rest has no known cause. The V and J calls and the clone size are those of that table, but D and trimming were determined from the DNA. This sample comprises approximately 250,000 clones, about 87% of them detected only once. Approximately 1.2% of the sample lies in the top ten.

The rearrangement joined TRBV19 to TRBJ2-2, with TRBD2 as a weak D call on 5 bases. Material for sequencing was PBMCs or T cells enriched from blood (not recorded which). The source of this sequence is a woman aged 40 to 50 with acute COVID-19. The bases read TGTGCCAGCCGGGATACATCGGGGAACACCGGGGAGCTGTTTTTT. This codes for CASRDTSGNTGELFF.